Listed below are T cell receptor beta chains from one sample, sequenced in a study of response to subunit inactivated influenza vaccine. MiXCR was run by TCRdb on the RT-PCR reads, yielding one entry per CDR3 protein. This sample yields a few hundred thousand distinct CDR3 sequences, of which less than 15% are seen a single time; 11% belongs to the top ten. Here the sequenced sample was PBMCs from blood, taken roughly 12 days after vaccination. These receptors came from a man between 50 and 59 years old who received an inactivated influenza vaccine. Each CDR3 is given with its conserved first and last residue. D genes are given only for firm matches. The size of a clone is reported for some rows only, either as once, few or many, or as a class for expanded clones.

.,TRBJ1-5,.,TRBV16,TGTGCCAGCAGCCAGGCCGGCCACAATCAGCCCCAGCATTTT,CASSQAGHNQPQHF
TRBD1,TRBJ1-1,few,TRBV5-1,TGCGCCAGCAGCTTTCGTCAGGGGGTAATGAACACTGAAGCTTTCTTT,CASSFRQGVMNTEAFF
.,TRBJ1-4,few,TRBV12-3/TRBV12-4,TGTGCCAGCACTAATACTTACCGCGCCGCAACTAATGAAAAACTGTTTTTT,CASTNTYRAATNEKLFF
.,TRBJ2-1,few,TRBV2,TGTGCCAGCAGTGAAGCGAGCAGCCCCTACAATGAGCAGTTCTTC,CASSEASSPYNEQFF
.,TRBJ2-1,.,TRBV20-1,TGCAGTGCTAGCCAGACAGTCAATGAGCAGTTCTTC,CSASQTVNEQFF
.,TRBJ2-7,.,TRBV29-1,TGCAGCGTCTGCCGAGGCACCCCCTACGAGCAGTACTTC,CSVCRGTPYEQYF
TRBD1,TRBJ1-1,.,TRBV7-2,TGTGCCAGCAGCTTACTCAGTGGACAGGTGAACACTGAAGCTTTCTTT,CASSLLSGQVNTEAFF
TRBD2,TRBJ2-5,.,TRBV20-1,TGCAGTGCCTGGACTAGCGGCAACACTCAAGAGACCCAGTACTTC,CSAWTSGNTQETQYF
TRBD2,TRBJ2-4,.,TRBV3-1,TGTGCCAGCAGCCAAGCAAACTTAGCGGGAGAACAGTACTTC,CASSQANLAGEQYF
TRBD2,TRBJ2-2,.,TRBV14,TGTGCCAGCAGCCGCGGGGGGCGGAACACCGGGGAGCTGTTTTTT,CASSRGGRNTGELFF
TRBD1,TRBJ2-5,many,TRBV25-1,TGTGCCAGCAGTGATTCACGACAGGGCTCAGAGACCCAGTACTTC,CASSDSRQGSETQYF
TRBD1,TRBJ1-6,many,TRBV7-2,TGTGCCAGCAGCAAGACAGGGGTTCAGGGTCTGAATTCACCCCTCCACTTT,CASSKTGVQGLNSPLHF
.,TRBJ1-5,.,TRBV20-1,TGCAGTGCCTCCATGAGCAATCAGCCCCAGCATTTT,CSASMSNQPQHF
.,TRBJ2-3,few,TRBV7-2,TGTGCCAGCAGCCAGGGGGGAGGGGATACGCAGTATTTT,CASSQGGGDTQYF
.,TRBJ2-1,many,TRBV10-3,TGTGCCATCAGTGAGTCGATTAGGTCACGCGGCCCTGGGAGGATGGGAGTGTCCGGCAATGAGCAGTTCTTC,CAISESIRSRGPGRMGVSGNEQFF
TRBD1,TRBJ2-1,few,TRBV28,TGTGCCAGCAGCTCCGGGACAGGGGTTCTTAGCAATGAGCAGTTCTTC,CASSSGTGVLSNEQFF
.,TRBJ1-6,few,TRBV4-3,TGCGCCAGCAGCCAGACTAACTCCTATAATTCACCCCTCCACTTT,CASSQTNSYNSPLHF
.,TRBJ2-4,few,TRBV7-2,TGTGCCAGCAGCTTAGCGCGGCGGCAGGAAAACATTCAGTACTTC,CASSLARRQENIQYF
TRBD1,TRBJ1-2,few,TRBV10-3,TGTGCCATCAGACCGGGACAGGGAAACTATGGCTACACCTTC,CAIRPGQGNYGYTF
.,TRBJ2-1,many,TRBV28,TGTGCCAGCAGTTCTTTGGGAGGCGGGACCCCCTACAATGAGCAGTTCTTC,CASSSLGGGTPYNEQFF
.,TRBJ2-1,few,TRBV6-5,TGTGCCAGCAGTTACGACCCAACCTACAATGAGCAGTTCTTC,CASSYDPTYNEQFF
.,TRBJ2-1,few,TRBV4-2,TGTGCCAGCAGCCGCCGGACAGATTACTCCTACAATGAGCAGTTCTTC,CASSRRTDYSYNEQFF
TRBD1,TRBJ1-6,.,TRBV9,TGTGCCAGCAGCGCCAGCACGACGCCGACAGGGGCCAATTCACCCCTCCACTTT,CASSASTTPTGANSPLHF
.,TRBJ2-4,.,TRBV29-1,TGCAGCGTTCAGGTCGGGTTCTGGGCCAAAAACATTCAGTACTTC,CSVQVGFWAKNIQYF
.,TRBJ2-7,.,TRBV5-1,TGCGCCAGCAGCTTGGAACAGATCTCAACCTACGAGCAGTACTTC,CASSLEQISTYEQYF
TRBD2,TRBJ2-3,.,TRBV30,TGTGCCTGGAGTAGCGGGGCACTGGGAGATACGCAGTATTTT,CAWSSGALGDTQYF
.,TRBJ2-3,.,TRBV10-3,TGTGCCATCAGTGAGTTTTCAGAATACACAGATTCGCAGTATTTT,CAISEFSEYTDSQYF
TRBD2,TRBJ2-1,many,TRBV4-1,TGCGCCAGCAGCCAAGTTATCGGGGGGACCTCTGAGCAGTTCTTC,CASSQVIGGTSEQFF
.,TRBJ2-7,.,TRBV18,TGTGCCAGCTCACCACCCTCCAGGGGACCCGACGGCGAGCAGTACTTC,CASSPPSRGPDGEQYF
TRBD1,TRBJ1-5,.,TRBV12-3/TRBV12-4,TGTGCCAGCAGACGGACAGGGGGGGTCAATCAGCCCCAGCATTTT,CASRRTGGVNQPQHF
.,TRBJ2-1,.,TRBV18,TGTGCCAGCTCACCAGGGTTTTCGGGAACCTACAATGAGCAGTTCTTC,CASSPGFSGTYNEQFF
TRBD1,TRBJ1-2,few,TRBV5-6,TGTGCCAGCAGCCCTGGACAGGGCATGACTGGCTACACCTTC,CASSPGQGMTGYTF
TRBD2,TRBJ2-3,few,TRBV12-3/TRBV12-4,TGTGCCAGCAGTCCCGGGACTAATACGCAGTATTTT,CASSPGTNTQYF
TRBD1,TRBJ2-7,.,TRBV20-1,TGCAGTGCTAGAGATATGGGACAGGGAAGCGAGCAGTACTTC,CSARDMGQGSEQYF
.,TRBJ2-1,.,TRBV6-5,TGTGCCAGTACCCGGGGATGGGATGAGCAGTTCTTC,CASTRGWDEQFF
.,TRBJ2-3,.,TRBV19,TGTGCCAGTAGTATGCCAGCCGGGTGGAGTTCCACAGATACGCAGTATTTT,CASSMPAGWSSTDTQYF
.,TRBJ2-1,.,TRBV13,TGTGCCAGCAGCCCTACGGGGCCCAAACTTGGAGTCAATGAGCAGTTCTTC,CASSPTGPKLGVNEQFF
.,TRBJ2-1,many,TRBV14,TGTGCCAGCAGCCAAGCCTCCGGGACTGCCTACAATGAGCAGTTCTTC,CASSQASGTAYNEQFF
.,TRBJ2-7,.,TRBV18,TGTGCCAGCTCACCGGGGCAGGGTCCCCAATGGTACGAGCAGTACTTC,CASSPGQGPQWYEQYF
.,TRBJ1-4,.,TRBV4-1,TGCGCCAGCGGCCATCATTCGGGGGGCCGGACTAATGAAAAACTGTTTTTT,CASGHHSGGRTNEKLFF
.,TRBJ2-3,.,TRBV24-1,TGTGCCACCAGTGACCTCAGGGATTGGGTAGATACGCAGTATTTT,CATSDLRDWVDTQYF
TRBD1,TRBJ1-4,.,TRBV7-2,TGTGCCAGCAGATGGGACAGCCCTAATGAAAAACTGTTTTTT,CASRWDSPNEKLFF
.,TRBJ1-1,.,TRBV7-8,TGTGCCAGCAGAACACCTAGGGGAAGTAGCACTGAAGCTTTCTTT,CASRTPRGSSTEAFF
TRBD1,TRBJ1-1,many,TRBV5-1,TGTGCCAGCAGCTTAGGGGGCGGGATGAACACTGAAGCTTTCTTT,CASSLGGGMNTEAFF
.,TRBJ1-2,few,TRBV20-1,TGCAGTGCTAGAGTAGGTCATGACTCTGGCTACACCTTC,CSARVGHDSGYTF
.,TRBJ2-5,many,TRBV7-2,TGTGCCAGCAGTCGGGATCCACAAGAGACCCAGTACTTC,CASSRDPQETQYF
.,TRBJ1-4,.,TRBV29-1,TGCAGCGTTGAAGAGGGGTGGGATGAAAAACTGTTTTTT,CSVEEGWDEKLFF
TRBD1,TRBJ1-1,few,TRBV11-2,TGTGCCAGCAGCCCGGGACAGGAGAACACTGAAGCTTTCTTT,CASSPGQENTEAFF